These T cell receptor beta chains were read from a single sample in a study of blood T cell repertoires in COVID-19. Here immunoSEQ multiplex PCR was the method, and the copy in TCRdb shows in-frame clones only, minus some. This sample has 390,000 or so clones, with 80% to 90% found just once. Sequenced: PBMCs or T cells enriched from blood (not recorded which). The receptors come from a woman aged 45 to 65 who had recovered from COVID-19. CDR3s include the opening cysteine and the closing phenylalanine or tryptophan. A D gene is named only where the DNA matches it firmly. Size values are once, few and many counts, or a class for expanded clones, and some rows have none.

j_call,d_call,clone_size,v_call,cdr3_nt,cdr3_aa
TRBJ1-2,NA,NA,TRBV7-2,TGTGCCAGCAGCTTAGAACGGGATACCTATGGCTACACCTTC,CASSLERDTYGYTF
TRBJ2-3,TRBD1,NA,TRBV6-2/TRBV6-3,TGTGCCAGCAGCCCTGGACAGGGGGCTTGGGCGGCAGATACGCAGTATTTT,CASSPGQGAWAADTQYF
TRBJ1-1,NA,NA,TRBV2,TGTGCCAGCGAGCAGGGTTACACTGAAGCTTTCTTT,CASEQGYTEAFF
TRBJ2-5,TRBD2,NA,TRBV2,TGTGCCAGCAAAACTAGCGGGGGGAACGGGAAGACCCAGTACTTC,CASKTSGGNGKTQYF
TRBJ2-6,NA,NA,TRBV10-3,TGTGCCATCAGTGAGTCGAGCTTCTCTGGGGCCAACGTCCTGACTTTC,CAISESSFSGANVLTF
TRBJ1-3,NA,NA,TRBV6-6,TGTGCCAGCAGTTACTCGATCCGGGAGTCCGGAAACACCATATATTTT,CASSYSIRESGNTIYF
TRBJ1-4,NA,few,TRBV4-1,TGCGCCAGCAGCTCCTCGAGTAATGAAAAACTGTTTTTT,CASSSSSNEKLFF
TRBJ1-1,NA,NA,TRBV9,TGTGCCAGCAGCGTAGGGGGGCTGAGCACTGAAGCTTTCTTT,CASSVGGLSTEAFF
TRBJ1-5,NA,NA,TRBV4-1,TGCGCCAGCAGCCAAGATGGGGGAGGGGGACAGCCCCAGCATTTT,CASSQDGGGGQPQHF
TRBJ1-1,NA,few,TRBV7-3,TGTGCCAGCAGCTTAAGCGGGAGGAACACTGAAGCTTTCTTT,CASSLSGRNTEAFF
TRBJ1-2,TRBD1,NA,TRBV3-1/TRBV3-2,TGTGCCAGCAGCCAAGTGACAGGGGGAGGCTATGGCTACACCTTC,CASSQVTGGGYGYTF